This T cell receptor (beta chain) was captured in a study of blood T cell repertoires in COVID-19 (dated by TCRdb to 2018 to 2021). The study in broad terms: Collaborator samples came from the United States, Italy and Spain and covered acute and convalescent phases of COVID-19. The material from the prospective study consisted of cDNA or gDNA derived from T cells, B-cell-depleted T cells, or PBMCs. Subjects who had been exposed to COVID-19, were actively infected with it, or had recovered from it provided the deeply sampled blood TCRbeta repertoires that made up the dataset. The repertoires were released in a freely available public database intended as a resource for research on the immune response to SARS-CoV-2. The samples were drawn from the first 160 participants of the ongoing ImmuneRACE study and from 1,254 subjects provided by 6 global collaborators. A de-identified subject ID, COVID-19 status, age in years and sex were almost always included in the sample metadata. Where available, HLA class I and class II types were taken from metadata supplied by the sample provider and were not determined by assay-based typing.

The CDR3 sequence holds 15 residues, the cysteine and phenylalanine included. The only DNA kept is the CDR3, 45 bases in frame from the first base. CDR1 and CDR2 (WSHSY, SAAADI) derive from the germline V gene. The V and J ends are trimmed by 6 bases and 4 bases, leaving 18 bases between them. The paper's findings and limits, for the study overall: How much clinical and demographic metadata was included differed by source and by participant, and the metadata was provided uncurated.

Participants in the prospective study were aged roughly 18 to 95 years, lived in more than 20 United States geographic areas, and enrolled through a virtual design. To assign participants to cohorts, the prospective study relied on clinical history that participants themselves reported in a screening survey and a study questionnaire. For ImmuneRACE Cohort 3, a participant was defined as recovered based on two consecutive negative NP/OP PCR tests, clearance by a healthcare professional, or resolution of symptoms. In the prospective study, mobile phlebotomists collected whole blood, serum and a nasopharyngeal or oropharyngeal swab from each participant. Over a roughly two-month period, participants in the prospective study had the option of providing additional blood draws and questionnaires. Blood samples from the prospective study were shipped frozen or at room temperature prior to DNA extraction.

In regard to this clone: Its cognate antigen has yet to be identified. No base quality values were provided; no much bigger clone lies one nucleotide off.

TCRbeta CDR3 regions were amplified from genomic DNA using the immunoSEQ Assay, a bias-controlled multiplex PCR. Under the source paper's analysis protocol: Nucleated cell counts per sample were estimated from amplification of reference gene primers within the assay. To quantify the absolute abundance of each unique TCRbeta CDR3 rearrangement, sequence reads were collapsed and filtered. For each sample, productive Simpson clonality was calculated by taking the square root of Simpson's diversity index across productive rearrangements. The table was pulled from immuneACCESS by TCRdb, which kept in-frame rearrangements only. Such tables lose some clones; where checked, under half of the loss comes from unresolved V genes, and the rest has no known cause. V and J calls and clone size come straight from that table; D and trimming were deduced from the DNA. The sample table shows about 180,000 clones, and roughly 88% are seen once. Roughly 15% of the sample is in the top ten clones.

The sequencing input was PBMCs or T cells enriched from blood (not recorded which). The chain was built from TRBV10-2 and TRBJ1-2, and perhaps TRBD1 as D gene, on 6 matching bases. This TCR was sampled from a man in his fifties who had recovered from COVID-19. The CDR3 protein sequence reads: CASSRMYQGTYGYTF. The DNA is TGCGCCAGCAGCCGAATGTATCAGGGGACCTATGGCTACACCTTC.